The 16 T cell receptor beta chains listed next were all sequenced from one sample in a study of blood T cell repertoires in COVID-19. TCRdb's copy holds only in-frame clones and misses some; the assay was immunoSEQ multiplex PCR. This table has about 26,000 clones, around 61% appearing once. What was sequenced was peripheral blood. These receptor sequences come from a man between 60 and 75 years old with active or convalescent COVID-19.

The chain carries TRBV5-1 and TRBJ1-2, with 9 bases fitting TRBD1. Looked up from germline, CDR1 is SGHRS and CDR2 is YFSETQ. The CDR3 sequence is 14 residues long. V shed 0 bases and J 7 bases; nucleotides not matched to a gene: 4. The DNA of the CDR3 is TGCGCCAGCAGCTTGGGACAGGGGGGGATTGGCTACACCTTC. It translates to CASSLGQGGIGYTF. The complete variable domain, with remaining parts taken from reference TRBV5-1 and TRBJ1-2, reads KAGVTQTPRYLIKTRGQQVTLSCSPISGHRSVSWYQQTPGQGLQFLFEYFSETQRNKGNFPGRFSGRQFSNSRSEMNVSTLELGDSALYLCASSLGQGGIGYTFGSGTRLTVV.

This clone has just one count. This CDR3 is CASSLGQGRNTEAFF. Here the CDR3 DNA reads TGCGCCAGCAGCTTAGGACAGGGAAGAAACACTGAAGCTTTCTTT. The chain couples TRBV5-1 to TRBJ1-1, with TRBD1 identical over 8 bases. The CDR3 length is 15 residues. J lost 2 bases, V lost 2 bases, and 5 bases had no gene match. Germline loops: CDR1 SGHRS, CDR2 YFSETQ.

The chain is built from TRBV5-1 and TRBJ2-7, with 13 bases lining up with TRBD2. The CDR3 is 15 amino acids. The V and J ends lost 4 bases and 7 bases, in that order; junction bases with no gene match: 8. Germline CDR1 SGHRS, CDR2 YFSETQ. The DNA of the CDR3 is TGCGCCAGCAGCGGAGGGGGACTAGCGGGACATGAGCAGTACTTC. Protein product: CASSGGGLAGHEQYF.

The chain uses TRBV7-6 and TRBJ2-2, with D unclear. There are 15 residues in the CDR3. The V end lost 4 bases, the J end lost 4 bases, and 13 bases lay between the germline ends. Germline V gives CDR1 SGHVS, CDR2 FNYEAQ. In nucleotides, the CDR3 is TGTGCCAGCAGCTCCACATATCGCGGCACCGGGGAGCTGTTTTTT. Its protein is CASSSTYRGTGELFF.

The rearrangement uses TRBV2 and TRBJ2-7; 8 bases map to TRBD2. V dropped 5 bases and J dropped 4; count of bases not matched to a gene: 7. Germline CDR1 SNHLY, CDR2 FYNNEI. The CDR3 is 14 residues long. The CDR3 here is CASSFREGGYEQYF. CDR3 nucleotides: TGTGCCAGCAGTTTCCGGGAGGGGGGGTACGAGCAGTACTTC.

V usage is TRBV24-1 and J usage is TRBJ2-5; 9 positions agree with TRBD2. J gave up 2 bases and V 4 bases, and 7 bases lay outside the gene matches. CDR3 size: 16 residues. Per the germline V gene, CDR1 is KGHDR and CDR2 is SFDVKD. DNA of the CDR3: TGTGCCACCAGTGAGTCTAGCGGGACCTCACAAGAGACCCAGTACTTC. This codes for CATSESSGTSQETQYF.

The CDR3 is CSACDDYSNQPQHF. The CDR3, as DNA: TGCAGTGCTTGTGACGACTATAGCAATCAGCCCCAGCATTTT. The chain employs TRBV20-1 and TRBJ1-5; no firm D call. The CDR3 extends over 14 amino acids. V lost 5 bases and J lost 0, with 11 bases in between. Germline loops: CDR1 DFQATT, CDR2 SNEGSKA (reference sequence).

The gene calls are TRBV29-1 and TRBJ2-7; TRBD2 matches at 11 bases. Trimming cost V 5 bases and J 5 bases; bases outside gene matches: 5. The CDR3 covers 13 residues. Per the germline V gene, CDR1 is SQVTM and CDR2 is ANQGSEA. The CDR3 region is CSVRLAGMNEQYF. The CDR3 DNA reads TGCAGCGTTAGACTAGCGGGGATGAACGAGCAGTACTTC.

This clone ranks as medium-sized. The CDR3 nucleotides are TGTGCCAGCAGGAAGACAGGCTACAAGGAGACCCAGTACTTC. Translated: CASRKTGYKETQYF. The chain carries TRBV3-1 (or the pseudogene TRBV3-2) and TRBJ2-5; tentative D call: TRBD1 (6 bases). Germline V gene lookup returns CDR1 LGHDT and CDR2 YNNKEL (reference sequence). This CDR3 has 14 amino acids. Trimming stripped 6 bases from V and 5 bases from J, with 16 bases between.

The chain links TRBV28 to TRBJ2-1; perhaps TRBD2 as D (7 bases). Trimming took 2 bases from V and 6 from J, leaving 14 bases between them. CDR1 is MDHEN and CDR2 is SYDVKM in the germline V gene. The CDR3 totals 15 residues. CDR3 coding DNA: TGTGCCAGCAGTTTAGGGGGGGGCGGGTCCAATGAGCAGTTCTTC. Translation: CASSLGGGGSNEQFF.

The chain recombines TRBV3-1 (or the pseudogene TRBV3-2) with TRBJ1-1; the D gene is possibly TRBD1 (5 bases). V gave up 1 base and J gave up 5 bases, with 17 bases separating them. Germline CDR1 and CDR2: LGHDT and YNNKEL (reference sequence). This CDR3 spans 16 amino acids. The CDR3 region has the DNA TGTGCCAGCAGCCAAGTTCATCCTTGGACACCTACTGAAGCTTTCTTT. This encodes CASSQVHPWTPTEAFF.

The chain couples TRBV5-1 to TRBJ2-3, with 9 bases fitting TRBD2. The CDR3 loop spans 16 amino acids. Germline V CDR1 and CDR2: SGHRS, YFSETQ. Trimming took 0 bases from V and 5 from J; bases not matched to a gene: 7. Written as DNA, the CDR3 is TGCGCCAGCAGCTTGGTGCGGGGGGGCCGAGGAGATACGCAGTATTTT. Amino acid sequence: CASSLVRGGRGDTQYF.

This clone was observed a few times. V gene TRBV14 combines with J gene TRBJ2-2; 9 bases match TRBD2. This CDR3 has 14 amino acids. Losses at the gene ends were 4 bases for V and 7 bases for J; bases not matched to a gene: 4. Germline lookup yields CDR1 SGHDN and CDR2 FVKESK. This chain's CDR3 is CASSRGLANGELFF. As DNA, the CDR3 is TGTGCCAGCAGCCGGGGACTAGCTAACGGGGAGCTGTTTTTT.

Here the CDR3 DNA reads TGCAGCGTTACGAGGCCGCGGGGACGTTTGCATGAGCAGTTCTTC. Translation: CSVTRPRGRLHEQFF. This chain links TRBV29-1 with TRBJ2-1, with a weak D call TRBD2 (6 bases). The CDR3 has 15 residues. CDR1 SQVTM and CDR2 ANQGSEA come from the germline V gene. V lost 5 bases to trimming and J lost 8 bases, with 22 bases between them.

The rearrangement joins TRBV5-1 to TRBJ2-3, with D perhaps matching TRBD2 (6 bases). The V gene's germline CDR1 is SGHRS and CDR2 YFSETQ. The CDR3 spans 14 residues. The ends were cut back, 0 bases at V and 7 bases at J, with 12 bases in the middle. CDR3 residues: CASSLAGDQNTQYF. The CDR3 DNA reads TGCGCCAGCAGCTTGGCGGGGGATCAAAATACGCAGTATTTT.

This sequence joins TRBV4-1 and TRBJ2-7, with 9 bases that match TRBD1. V shed 3 bases and J 2 bases; nucleotides not matched to a gene: 2. Germline-derived CDR1 and CDR2 are MGHRA and YSYEKL. The CDR3 is made up of 14 amino acids. CDR3 region: CASSQRTGAYEQYF. CDR3 nucleotides: TGCGCCAGCAGCCAGAGGACAGGGGCCTACGAGCAGTACTTC.